Below, 5 T cell receptor beta chains from the same sample are listed, as sequenced in a study of lung T cells in sarcoidosis with Löfgren's syndrome. Each CDR3 protein gets one entry after TCRdb re-called the reads with MiXCR. Altogether approximately 20,000 distinct CDR3 sequences are present, roughly 20% being singletons, with the ten largest covering about 4%. The sequenced material came from CD4+ T cells from PBMCs. The receptors derive from a human donor with sarcoidosis (Löfgren's syndrome or another form), or a control subject (not recorded which).

This clonotype has only a few counts. The rearrangement links TRBV29-1 to TRBJ2-3, with D unresolved. V was clipped by 2 bases and J by 5 bases, with 8 bases between them. Germline V gives CDR1 SQVTM, CDR2 ANQGSEA. The CDR3 spans 12 residues. The chain's CDR3 is CSVETKLDTQYF. The CDR3 DNA is TGCAGCGTTGAAACGAAACTAGATACGCAGTATTTT.

The chain recombines TRBV6-1 with TRBJ1-1; TRBD1 is a possible D gene (6 bases). CDR3 length equals 12 residues. The V end was cut by 6 bases, the J end by 3 bases, with 8 bases between. CDR1 and CDR2 from the germline V gene are MNHNS and SASEGT. The CDR3, as DNA: TGTGCCAGCAGCCACAGGGACACTGAAGCTTTCTTT. Translated: CASSHRDTEAFF.

As regards this clonotype: The final CDR3 position lacks the conserved phenylalanine or tryptophan, pointing to a likely read error. This chain links TRBV6-5 with TRBJ2-5, with D perhaps matching TRBD1 or TRBD2 (5 bases each). Trimming removed 7 bases at V and 5 bases at J, with 14 bases between. In germline, CDR1 is MNHEY, CDR2 SVGAGI. This CDR3 comprises 13 residues. CDR3 region: CASNLRGPETQYL. The CDR3 region has the DNA TGTGCCAGCAATCTCCGGGGCCCGGAGACCCAGTACCTC.

This clonotype was picked up one time. A much larger clonotype is one base distant, so this may be a read error. This chain uses TRBV4-3 with TRBJ2-2; possibly TRBD2 for D (6 bases). This CDR3 is 15 amino acids long. CDR1 is LGHNA and CDR2 is YSLEER in the germline V gene. The CDR3: CASSQDTGEPGELLF. Here the CDR3 DNA reads TGCGCCAGCAGCCAAGATACGGGGGAACCCGGGGAGCTGCTTTTT.

This clonotype was picked up many times. The chain recombines TRBV7-9 with TRBJ2-3; D unclear. Germline V lookup: CDR1 SEHNR, CDR2 FQNEAQ (reference sequence). The V end lost 5 bases, the J end lost 8 bases, and 14 bases lay between the germline ends. The length of the CDR3 is 13 residues. The CDR3 bases are TGTGCCAGCAGCCCTGGGGTGGGAAGTACGCAGTATTTT. Residues: CASSPGVGSTQYF.